This TCR beta chain was sequenced in a study of blood T cell repertoires in COVID-19. Study information: The United States, Italy and Spain provided the acute and convalescent COVID-19 samples.

Looked up from germline, CDR1 is LNHNV and CDR2 is YYDKDF (reference sequence). This CDR3 is 15 amino acids long. V lost 1 base, J lost 3 bases, and 11 bases lay in between. Per the authors' pipeline: Reference gene primer amplification in the assay estimated nucleated cell counts. The data were produced by immunoSEQ multiplex PCR, yet TCRdb's version contains in-frame clones alone and is incomplete. D and trimming were read from the DNA, whereas the V and J calls and clone size are those reported in that table. The sample gives about 42,000 clones, 60% to 80% of which show up once; 28% is in the top ten.

The chain is built from TRBV15 and TRBJ2-3; D call uncertain. Sample: peripheral blood. The clonotype originates from a woman in her seventies with acute or convalescent COVID-19. The CDR3 loop reads CATSRASTTTDTQYF. The CDR3 DNA reads as TGTGCCACCAGCAGAGCTAGTACCACTACAGATACGCAGTATTTT.